These 23 T cell receptor beta chains were sequenced from one sample in a study of T cells in Graves' hyperthyroidism and ophthalmopathy. The investigators amplified TCR beta CDR3 regions from RNA transcripts. The HTBI set primed first-round TCR CDR3 RT-PCR. TCRdb reprocessed the multiplex PCR reads with MiXCR, giving one entry per CDR3 protein. The repertoire consists of 250,000 or so distinct CDR3 sequences, with over 12% occurring once and the leading ten covering 30% to 35%. Sequenced material: blood. The receptors originated from a woman in her forties or fifties with Graves' hyperthyroidism that later progressed to Graves' ophthalmopathy.

On this clonotype: A much larger clone differs from this one at a single base, so this may be a read error. The genes are TRBV20-1 and TRBJ1-6; 10 bases match TRBD1. Germline lookup yields CDR1 DFQATT and CDR2 SNEGSKA (reference sequence). Germline trimming cut 4 bases from V and 11 bases from J; bases unmatched to any gene: 11. The CDR3 extends over 15 amino acids. This chain's CDR3 is CSATPRDRGAPPLHF. CDR3 sequence (DNA): TGCAGTGCTACCCCGCGGGACAGGGGCGCCCCACCCCTCCACTTT.

This clonotype has ten or more counts. The chain couples TRBV2 to TRBJ1-2; D uncertain. From germline, CDR1 is SNHLY and CDR2 FYNNEI. The V and J ends lost 0 bases and 1 base respectively, with 0 bases between them. This CDR3 has 12 amino acids. The DNA for the CDR3 is TGTGCCAGCAGTGAAGCTAACTATGGCTACACCTTC. Translation: CASSEANYGYTF. Based on the CDR3 plus reference TRBV2 and TRBJ1-2, the full variable domain is EPEVTQTPSHQVTQMGQEVILRCVPISNHLYFYWYRQILGQKVEFLVSFYNNEISEKSEIFDDQFSVERPDGSNFTLKIRSTKLEDSAMYFCASSEANYGYTFGSGTRLTVV.

This clonotype was found a few times. The CDR3 DNA sequence: TGTGCCAGCAGCTTTACCCCAAACCAAGAGACCCAGTACTTC. It yields the protein CASSFTPNQETQYF. This chain joins TRBV5-8 and TRBJ2-5; D is unclear. The CDR3 has 14 residues. V lost 2 bases and J 0 bases, leaving 8 bases between the germline ends. Looked up from germline, CDR1 is SGHTS and CDR2 is YDEGEE.

The sample holds a few counts of this clonotype. The chain links TRBV15 to TRBJ2-7; 11 bases are a match to TRBD2. This CDR3 region has 15 residues. J gave up 5 bases and V 2 bases, and 5 bases lay outside the gene matches. From germline, CDR1 is LNHNV and CDR2 YYDKDF (reference sequence). CDR3 amino acids: CATSRTAGLADEQYF. CDR3 sequence (DNA): TGTGCCACCAGCAGAACAGCGGGACTAGCGGACGAGCAGTACTTC.

This clonotype was detected many times. The chain recombines TRBV20-1 with TRBJ2-1, with TRBD2 matching over 12 bases. Germline V CDR1 and CDR2: DFQATT, SNEGSKA (reference sequence). The CDR3 loop spans 15 amino acids. The V and J ends lost 6 bases and 7 bases, in that order; junction bases with no gene match: 10. The CDR3 DNA sequence: TGCAGTGCCAAAGCGACTAGCGGGAGTCATAATGAGCAGTTCTTC. Protein: CSAKATSGSHNEQFF.

This clonotype was seen repeatedly, ten times or more. The chain is built from TRBV12-3 or TRBV12-4 and TRBJ1-1; the match to TRBD1 covers 8 bases. The trim removed 7 bases at V and 1 base at J, leaving 11 bases unmatched. This CDR3 has 16 amino acids. The CDR3 DNA sequence: TGTGCCAGCATTCAAGGGGGACAGGCGAAGAACACTGAAGCTTTCTTT. Its protein product is CASIQGGQAKNTEAFF.

This clonotype was counted ten times or more. The chain uses TRBV5-1 and TRBJ2-3; TRBD2 agrees at 7 bases. Germline lookup yields CDR1 SGHRS and CDR2 YFSETQ. The CDR3 sequence is 17 residues long. Trimming took 0 bases from V and 0 from J; bases not matched to a gene: 7. Here the CDR3 reads CASSLDLRRESTDTQYF. The DNA of the CDR3 is TGCGCCAGCAGCTTGGACCTCAGGCGGGAGAGCACAGATACGCAGTATTTT.

Ten or more counts support this clonotype. This sequence joins TRBV6-6 and TRBJ2-5, with D possibly being TRBD1 (5 bases). Trimming took 2 bases from V and 2 from J, leaving 12 bases between them. This CDR3 has 15 residues. Germline V gene data show CDR1 as MNHNY and CDR2 as SVGAGI (reference sequence). The CDR3 DNA is TGTGCCAGCAGTTACAGGGTACAGGATCAAGAGACCCAGTACTTC. The encoded protein is CASSYRVQDQETQYF.

Regarding this clonotype: A much larger clone differs by one base, so this may be a read error. The chain employs TRBV19 and TRBJ1-2; D might be TRBD1 (6 bases). CDR1 and CDR2 (germline): LNHDA, SQIVND (reference sequence). The CDR3 extends over 13 amino acids. CDR3 region: CASSIATGYGHTF. CDR3 sequence (DNA): TGTGCCAGTAGTATCGCGACAGGCTATGGCCACACCTTC.

This clonotype was observed many times. The V and J genes are TRBV27 and TRBJ1-6; D is ambiguous. In germline, CDR1 is MNHEY, CDR2 SMNVEV (reference sequence). The CDR3 runs to 13 residues. V lost 2 bases to trimming and J lost 10 bases, with 9 bases between them. CDR3 nucleotide sequence: TGTGCCAGCAGTTTAAGGAGAGAATCACCCCTCCACTTT. It translates to CASSLRRESPLHF.

This clonotype was counted ten times or more. V gene TRBV28 combines with J gene TRBJ2-7, with 16 positions matching TRBD2. Germline V CDR1 and CDR2: MDHEN, SYDVKM. V lost 4 bases to trimming and J lost 5 bases; unmatched junction nucleotides: 5. The CDR3 consists of 16 residues. CDR3 loop: CASSYPGTSGRDEQYF. CDR3 DNA sequence: TGTGCCAGCAGTTACCCCGGGACTAGCGGGAGGGACGAGCAGTACTTC.

There are many counts of this clonotype. For the CDR3, the DNA is TGTGCCATCAGTGAGACGGGACTAGCTGGCTACAATGAGCAGTTCTTC. Residues: CAISETGLAGYNEQFF. The chain has TRBV10-3 and TRBJ2-1; TRBD2 aligns across 9 bases. Germline loops: CDR1 ENHRY, CDR2 SYGVKD. The CDR3 runs 16 residues. Losses at the gene ends were 2 bases for V and 3 bases for J; bases not matched to a gene: 5.

This clonotype has just a few counts. One end of the junction varies from germline; a read error may be responsible. V is TRBV6-1 and J is TRBJ2-5; D call uncertain. This CDR3 contains 15 residues. Germline CDR1 and CDR2: MNHNS and SASEGT. CDR3 sequence: CASSDDRDDQETQYF. CDR3 in DNA: TGCGCCAGCAGTGACGATAGGGATGACCAAGAGACCCAGTACTTC.

This clonotype was recorded many times. The chain combines TRBV20-1 with TRBJ2-1; D gene uncertain. Trimming stripped 0 bases from V and 1 base from J, with 13 bases between. From germline, CDR1 is DFQATT and CDR2 SNEGSKA (reference sequence). CDR3 length: 16 amino acids. The CDR3 DNA sequence: TGCAGTGCTAGAGAGAGGAACTATCGTTCCTACAATGAGCAGTTCTTC. This sequence encodes CSARERNYRSYNEQFF.

This clonotype came up many times. This chain connects TRBV2 to TRBJ1-2; TRBD1 matches at 7 bases. CDR1 and CDR2 from the germline V gene are SNHLY and FYNNEI. V lost 4 bases, J lost 7 bases, and 9 bases stayed unmatched. This CDR3 is 14 amino acids long. Here the CDR3 DNA reads TGTGCCAGCAGTGCCAGGGGGACAGCAATTGGCTACACCTTC. Translating it yields CASSARGTAIGYTF.

This clonotype was recorded many times. One end of the junction is discordant with germline, which a read error may explain. The chain uses TRBV7-7 and TRBJ2-5; TRBD2 matches 7 bases. CDR3 size: 15 residues. Per the germline V gene, CDR1 is SSHAT and CDR2 is FNYEAQ (reference sequence). The CDR3 DNA is TGTGCTAGCAGCCGAGGGAGGGTCCCACAAGAGACCCAGTACTTC. As protein: CASSRGRVPQETQYF.

This clonotype was observed many times. The chain couples TRBV2 to TRBJ2-2; D is uncertain. The V gene's germline CDR1 is SNHLY and CDR2 FYNNEI. Trimming pared 7 bases from V and 2 bases from J, leaving 8 bases between. CDR3 size: 13 residues. In nucleotides, the CDR3 is TGTGCCAGCAAACAGCACAACACCGGGGAGCTGTTTTTT. Its translation: CASKQHNTGELFF.

At least ten counts were recorded for this clonotype. The genes are TRBV13 and TRBJ2-7; D gene unclear. The V gene lost 4 bases and the J gene lost 0 bases, with 7 bases spanning the gap. The CDR3 has 13 amino acids. Per the germline V gene, CDR1 is PRHDT and CDR2 is FYEKMQ (reference sequence). This chain's CDR3 is CASSSTGSYEQYF. The CDR3 DNA sequence: TGTGCCAGCAGCTCAACTGGCTCCTACGAGCAGTACTTC.

The sample holds many counts of this clonotype. The chain couples TRBV2 to TRBJ2-2; the match to TRBD1 covers 9 bases. Losses at the gene ends were 4 bases for V and 3 bases for J; bases not matched to a gene: 6. This CDR3 has 16 residues. Germline values: CDR1 SNHLY, CDR2 FYNNEI. The CDR3 bases are TGTGCCAGCAGTGCTACAGGGGGCCATTACACCGGGGAGCTGTTTTTT. It translates to CASSATGGHYTGELFF.

The table lists this clonotype with many counts. The chain couples TRBV5-1 to TRBJ2-3; 13 nucleotides agree with TRBD2. Germline assignment: CDR1 SGHRS and CDR2 YFSETQ. The CDR3 sequence is 16 residues long. V dropped 6 bases and J dropped 6; count of bases not matched to a gene: 10. CDR3 nucleotide sequence: TGCGCCAGCAAGGTGGGACTAGCGGGGCGGAAGGATACGCAGTATTTT. This encodes CASKVGLAGRKDTQYF.

The sample holds many counts of this clonotype. V and J are TRBV11-2 and TRBJ2-1; D is uncertain. Germline V CDR1 and CDR2: SGHAT, FQNNGV. The V end lost 4 bases, the J end lost 10 bases, and 11 bases lay between the germline ends. The CDR3 is 12 residues long. CDR3 nucleotides: TGTGCCAGCAGCTCTTTCTCGCAAGAGCAGTTCTTC. Amino acids: CASSSFSQEQFF.

This clonotype was observed a handful of times. The genes are TRBV6-1 and TRBJ2-2, with D perhaps being TRBD1 or TRBD2 (5 bases each). Germline V gene data show CDR1 as MNHNS and CDR2 as SASEGT. V gave up 7 bases and J gave up 6 bases, with 12 bases separating them. This CDR3 has 13 residues. The CDR3 DNA follows: TGTGCCAGCACCAGTTGGGGGTCCGGGGAGCTGTTTTTT. As protein: CASTSWGSGELFF.

The chain is built from TRBV4-1 and TRBJ2-1; the D is unclear. Per germline, CDR1 MGHRA and CDR2 YSYEKL. V was trimmed by 3 bases and J by 0 bases, leaving 15 bases between them. This CDR3 contains 17 residues. The CDR3: CASSQSHGQYSYNEQFF. In DNA, the CDR3 is TGCGCCAGCAGCCAGTCTCACGGGCAATACTCCTACAATGAGCAGTTCTTC.